This T cell receptor (beta chain) was recorded in a study of cytotoxic CD8 clonotypes in ibrutinib-treated CLL. Per the germline V gene, CDR1 is SGHDN and CDR2 is FVKESK. The V gene lost 1 base and the J gene lost 3 bases, with 7 bases spanning the gap. The CDR3 covers 13 residues. The table came from immunoSEQ multiplex PCR; TCRdb's copy has only in-frame clones and leaves some out. The profile shows some 76,000 clones, approximately 87% of them singletons. V is TRBV14 and J is TRBJ2-7, with D unclear. The sequences come from PBMCs, collected after 24 months of ibrutinib treatment. The sequence derives from a human donor with chronic lymphocytic leukemia. The CDR3 loop is CASSQVIGYEQYF. CDR3 DNA: TGTGCCAGCAGCCAAGTAATTGGCTACGAGCAGTACTTC.